The T cell receptor (beta chain) under discussion was sequenced for a study of graft-versus-host responses after intestinal transplantation. Overall study context: Multivisceral, liver-intestinal, or isolated intestinal grafts were transplanted into recipients. Uniformly, recipients were administered anti-thymocyte globulin induction with subsequent tacrolimus and steroids for approximately 3 years. Regarding the study as a whole: Present in recipient marrow, GvH clones included some that appeared first in ileum or blood. After transplant, early declines in HvG clones were associated with peak levels of circulating GvH clones.

Responders (about 200,000, CFSE-labeled) met about 200,000 stimulators that were irradiated and violet-dye-labeled. This clone was counted between two and nine times. Trimming removed 4 bases from V and 2 bases from J; junction bases left unmatched: 5. The CDR3 extends over 16 amino acids. The germline CDR1 and CDR2 sequences are KGHSH and LQKENI. Repertoires were generated with immunoSEQ multiplex PCR, while TCRdb's copy carries only in-frame clones and drops some. The data contain 10,000 to 15,000 clones, around 30% of them singletons. The origin of this receptor is a human patient who received an intestinal transplant. The material was alloreactive CD8+ T cells from a mixed lymphocyte reaction culture, obtained before intestinal transplant. This sample's subset: CFSE-low proliferating T cells sorted from roughly six-day pre-transplant mixed lymphocyte reaction (GvH or HvG direction). The gene calls are TRBV18 and TRBJ1-2, with 12 bases matching TRBD1. The CDR3 reads CASSLLGQGANYGYTF. As DNA, the CDR3 is TGTGCCAGCTCACTATTGGGACAGGGGGCCAACTATGGCTACACCTTC.